This TCR beta chain is drawn from a study of cytomegalovirus exposure and HLA in healthy donors. The primer mix had 60 Vbeta and 13 Jbeta primers. Repertoires were generated with immunoSEQ multiplex PCR, while TCRdb's copy carries only in-frame clones and drops some. The sample totals 55,000 to 75,000 clones. This CDR3 comprises 13 residues. Germline V gene sequence: CDR1 MNHEY, CDR2 SMNVEV (reference sequence). J lost 5 bases, V lost 8 bases, and 7 bases had no gene match. The gene calls are TRBV27 and TRBJ2-5; 8 nucleotides align to TRBD2. What was sequenced was PBMCs. The origin of this receptor is a male donor in good health and CMV-seronegative. The CDR3 DNA is TGTGCCAGCCAGGGACTAGGGCGGGAGACCCAGTACTTC. Translation: CASQGLGRETQYF.